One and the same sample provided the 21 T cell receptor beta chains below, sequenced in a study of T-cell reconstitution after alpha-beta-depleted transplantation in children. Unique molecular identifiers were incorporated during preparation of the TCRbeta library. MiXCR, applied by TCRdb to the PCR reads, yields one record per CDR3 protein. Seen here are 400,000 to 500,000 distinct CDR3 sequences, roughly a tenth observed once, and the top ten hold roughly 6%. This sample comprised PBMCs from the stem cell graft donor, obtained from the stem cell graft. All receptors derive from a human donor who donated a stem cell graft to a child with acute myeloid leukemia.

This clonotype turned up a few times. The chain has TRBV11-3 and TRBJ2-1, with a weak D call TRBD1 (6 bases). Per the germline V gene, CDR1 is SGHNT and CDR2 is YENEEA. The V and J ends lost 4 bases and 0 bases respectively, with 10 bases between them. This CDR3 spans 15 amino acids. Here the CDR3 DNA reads TGTGCCAGCAGCTCGGACAGTGGCTCCTACAATGAGCAGTTCTTC. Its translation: CASSSDSGSYNEQFF.

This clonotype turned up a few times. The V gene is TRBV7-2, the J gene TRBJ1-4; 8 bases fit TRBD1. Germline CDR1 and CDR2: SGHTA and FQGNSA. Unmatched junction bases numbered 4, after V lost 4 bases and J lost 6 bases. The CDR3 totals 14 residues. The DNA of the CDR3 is TGTGCCAGCAGCTCCGACAGGGGTTATGAAAAACTGTTTTTT. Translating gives CASSSDRGYEKLFF. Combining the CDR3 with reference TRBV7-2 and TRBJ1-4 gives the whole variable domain GAGVSQSPSNKVTEKGKDVELRCDPISGHTALYWYRQSLGQGLEFLIYFQGNSAPDKSGLPSDRFSAERTGGSVSTLTIQRTQQEDSAVYLCASSSDRGYEKLFFGSGTQLSVL.

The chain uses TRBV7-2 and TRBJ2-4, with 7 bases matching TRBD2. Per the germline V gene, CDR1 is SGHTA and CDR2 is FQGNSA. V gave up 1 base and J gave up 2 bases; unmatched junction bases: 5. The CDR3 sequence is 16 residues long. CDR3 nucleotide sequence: TGTGCCAGCAGCTTAGGCCCCGGGAGGTCCAAAAACATTCAGTACTTC. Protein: CASSLGPGRSKNIQYF.

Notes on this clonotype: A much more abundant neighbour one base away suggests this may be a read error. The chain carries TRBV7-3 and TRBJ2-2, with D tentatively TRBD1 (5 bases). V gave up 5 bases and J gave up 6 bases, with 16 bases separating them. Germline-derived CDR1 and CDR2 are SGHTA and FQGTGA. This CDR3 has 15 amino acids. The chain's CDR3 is CASSIGHGPPGELFF. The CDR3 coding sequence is TGTGCCAGCAGCATAGGACATGGGCCTCCCGGGGAGCTGTTTTTT.

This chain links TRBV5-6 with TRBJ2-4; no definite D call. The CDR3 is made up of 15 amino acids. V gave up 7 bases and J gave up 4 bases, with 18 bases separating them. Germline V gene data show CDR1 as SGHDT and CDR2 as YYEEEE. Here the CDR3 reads CASSPPAPRKNIQYF. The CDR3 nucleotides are TGTGCCAGCTCTCCGCCGGCGCCCAGGAAAAACATTCAGTACTTC.

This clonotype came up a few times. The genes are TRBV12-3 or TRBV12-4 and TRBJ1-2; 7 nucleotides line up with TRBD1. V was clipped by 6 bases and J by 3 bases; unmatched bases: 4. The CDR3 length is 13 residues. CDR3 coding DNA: TGTGCCAGCAGCCGGGACAGCTACTATGGCTACACCTTC. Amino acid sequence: CASSRDSYYGYTF.

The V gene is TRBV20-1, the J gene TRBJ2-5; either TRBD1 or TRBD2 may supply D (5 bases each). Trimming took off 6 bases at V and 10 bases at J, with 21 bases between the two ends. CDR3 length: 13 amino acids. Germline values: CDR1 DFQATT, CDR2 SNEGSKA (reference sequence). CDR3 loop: CSAPDPGTVGQYF. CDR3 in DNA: TGCAGTGCCCCAGACCCAGGGACGGTTGGCCAGTACTTC.

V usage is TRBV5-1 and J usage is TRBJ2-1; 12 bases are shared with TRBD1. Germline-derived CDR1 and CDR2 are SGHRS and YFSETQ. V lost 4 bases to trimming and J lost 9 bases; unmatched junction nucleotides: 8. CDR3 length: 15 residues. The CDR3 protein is CASSTSGTGGIEQFF. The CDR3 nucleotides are TGCGCCAGCAGCACCTCCGGGACAGGGGGCATTGAGCAGTTCTTC.

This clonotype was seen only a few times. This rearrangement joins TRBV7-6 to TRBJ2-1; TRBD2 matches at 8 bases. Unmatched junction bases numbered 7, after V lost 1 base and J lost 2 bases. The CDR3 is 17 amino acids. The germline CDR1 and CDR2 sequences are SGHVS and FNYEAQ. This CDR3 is CASSLGALRGAYNEQFF. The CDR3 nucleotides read TGTGCCAGCAGCTTAGGGGCCTTGCGGGGGGCCTACAATGAGCAGTTCTTC.

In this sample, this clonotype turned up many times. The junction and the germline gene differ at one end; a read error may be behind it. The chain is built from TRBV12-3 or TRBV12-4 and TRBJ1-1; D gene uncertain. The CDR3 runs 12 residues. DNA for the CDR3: TGCGCCAGCAGGAGAGGGAACACTGAAGCTTTCTTT. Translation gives CASRRGNTEAFF.

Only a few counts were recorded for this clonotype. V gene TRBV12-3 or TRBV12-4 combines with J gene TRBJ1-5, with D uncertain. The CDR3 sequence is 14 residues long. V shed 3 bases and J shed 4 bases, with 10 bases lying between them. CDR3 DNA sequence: TGTGCCAGCAGTTTCCTCGGACCTAATCAGCCCCAGCATTTT. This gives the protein CASSFLGPNQPQHF.

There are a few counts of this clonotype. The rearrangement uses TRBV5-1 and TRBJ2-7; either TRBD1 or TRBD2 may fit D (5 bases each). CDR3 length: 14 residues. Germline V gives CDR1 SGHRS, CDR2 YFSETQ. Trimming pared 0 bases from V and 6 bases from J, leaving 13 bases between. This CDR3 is CASSLDPGPGEQYF. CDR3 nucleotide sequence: TGCGCCAGCAGCTTGGATCCGGGGCCGGGCGAGCAGTACTTC.

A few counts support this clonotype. This CDR3 reads CASSISGDGGELFF. The CDR3, as DNA: TGTGCCAGTAGTATTTCAGGGGATGGCGGGGAGCTGTTTTTT. This chain uses TRBV19 with TRBJ2-2; D may be TRBD1 (6 bases). In germline, CDR1 is LNHDA, CDR2 SQIVND (reference sequence). The ends were cut back, 3 bases at V and 7 bases at J, with 12 bases in the middle. CDR3 length: 14 amino acids.

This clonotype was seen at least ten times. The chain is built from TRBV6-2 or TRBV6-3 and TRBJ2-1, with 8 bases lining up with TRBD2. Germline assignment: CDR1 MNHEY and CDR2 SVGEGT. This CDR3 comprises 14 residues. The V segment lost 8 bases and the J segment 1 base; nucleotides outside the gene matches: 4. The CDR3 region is CASSERESYNEQFF. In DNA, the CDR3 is TGTGCCAGCTCCGAGCGGGAGTCCTACAATGAGCAGTTCTTC.

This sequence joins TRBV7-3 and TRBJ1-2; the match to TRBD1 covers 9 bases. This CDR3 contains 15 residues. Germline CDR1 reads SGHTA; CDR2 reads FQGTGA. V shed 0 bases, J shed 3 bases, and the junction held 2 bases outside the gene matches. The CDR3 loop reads CASSLTGDRDYGYTF. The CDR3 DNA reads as TGTGCCAGCAGCTTAACCGGGGACAGGGACTATGGCTACACCTTC.

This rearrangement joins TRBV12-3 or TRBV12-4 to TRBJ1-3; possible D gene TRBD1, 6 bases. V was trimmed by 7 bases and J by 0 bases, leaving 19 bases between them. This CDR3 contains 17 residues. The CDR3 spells CASTLETGDYSGNTIYF. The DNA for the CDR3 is TGTGCCAGCACCCTTGAGACAGGCGATTACTCTGGAAACACCATATATTTT.

The CDR3 loop reads CASSQGGPRTADTQYF. The CDR3 bases are TGCGCCAGCAGCCAAGGAGGCCCCAGGACCGCAGATACGCAGTATTTT. The V and J genes are TRBV4-1 and TRBJ2-3, with no clear D. CDR1 and CDR2 from the germline V gene are MGHRA and YSYEKL. V was trimmed by 1 base and J by 4 bases, leaving 15 bases between them. The CDR3 covers 16 residues.

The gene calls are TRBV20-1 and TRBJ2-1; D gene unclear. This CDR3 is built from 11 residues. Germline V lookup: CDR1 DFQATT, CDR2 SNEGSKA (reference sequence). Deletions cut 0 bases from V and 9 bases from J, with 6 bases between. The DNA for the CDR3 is TGCAGTGCTAGAGATTCTGGTGAGCAGTTCTTC. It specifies CSARDSGEQFF.

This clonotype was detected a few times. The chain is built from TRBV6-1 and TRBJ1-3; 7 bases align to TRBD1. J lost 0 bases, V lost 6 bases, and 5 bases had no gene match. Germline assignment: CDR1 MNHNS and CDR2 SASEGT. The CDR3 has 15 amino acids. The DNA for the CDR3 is TGTGCCAGCAGGGGACCAGGGGGCTCTGGAAACACCATATATTTT. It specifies CASRGPGGSGNTIYF.

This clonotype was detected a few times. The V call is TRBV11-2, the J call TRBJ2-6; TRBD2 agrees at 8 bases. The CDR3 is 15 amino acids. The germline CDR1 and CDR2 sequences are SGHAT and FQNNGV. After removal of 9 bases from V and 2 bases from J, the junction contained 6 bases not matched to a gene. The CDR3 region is CASRGGIAGANVLTF. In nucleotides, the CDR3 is TGTGCCAGTCGGGGGGGCATCGCTGGGGCCAACGTCCTGACTTTC.

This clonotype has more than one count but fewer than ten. The CDR3 DNA sequence: TGCGCCAGCAGCCAAGGGTGGGGGACACCGAACACCGGGGAGCTGTTTTTT. Translation gives CASSQGWGTPNTGELFF. The chain employs TRBV4-1 and TRBJ2-2, with D maybe TRBD1 (6 bases). Trimming removed 1 base at V and 0 bases at J, with 12 bases between. Germline V gene lookup returns CDR1 MGHRA and CDR2 YSYEKL. The CDR3 is 17 residues long.